This T cell receptor (beta chain) stems from a study of shared T cell receptors in the human thymus. Turning to this clone: Other DNA sequences in this specimen translate into the identical CDR3.

The CDR3 is made up of 14 amino acids. Germline CDR1 reads MNHEY; CDR2 reads SMNVEV (reference sequence). Trimming removed 3 bases at V and 0 bases at J, with 8 bases between. TCRdb keeps only in-frame clones here, not all; method: immunoSEQ multiplex PCR. Among 640,000 or so clones listed, more than 70% were seen once. The same sample was also used in a study of human thymus T cells. That report notes: Thymus was obtained from resections taken during corrective heart surgery.

This sequence joins TRBV27 and TRBJ1-1; D is ambiguous. This sequence originates from a boy younger than two with a congenital heart defect. Sequencing input: thymocytes. CDR3 bases: TGTGCCAGCAGTTTGGCCGGGGTGAACACTGAAGCTTTCTTT. Its protein is CASSLAGVNTEAFF.